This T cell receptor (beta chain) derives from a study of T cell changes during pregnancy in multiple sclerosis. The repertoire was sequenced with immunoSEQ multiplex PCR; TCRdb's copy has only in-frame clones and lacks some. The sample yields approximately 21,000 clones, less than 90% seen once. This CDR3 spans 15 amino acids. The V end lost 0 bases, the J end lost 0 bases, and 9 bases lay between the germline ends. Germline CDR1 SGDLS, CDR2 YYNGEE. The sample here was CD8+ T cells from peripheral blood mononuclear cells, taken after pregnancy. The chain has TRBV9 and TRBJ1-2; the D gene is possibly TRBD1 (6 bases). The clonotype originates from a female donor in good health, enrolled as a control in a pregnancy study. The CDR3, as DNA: TGTGCCAGCAGCGTAGAGGGGGGGACTAACTATGGCTACACCTTC. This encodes CASSVEGGTNYGYTF.